A selection of T cell receptor beta chains follows, all from one sample in a study of siplizumab effects on memory and regulatory T cells. Measured with immunoSEQ multiplex PCR; TCRdb has only the in-frame clones, and not every one. Of around 58,000 clones listed, roughly 83% were seen once; the top ten hold approximately 3.8%. What was sequenced was memory CD4+ T cells sorted from blood. The receptors were sampled from a human donor in good health. Each CDR3 is given with its conserved first and last residue. D genes are given only for firm matches. Only part of the rows carry a size: once, few, many, or a class if the clone is expanded.

size: .
V: TRBV28
J: TRBJ2-7
D: .
DNA: TGTGCCAGCAGTTTGAATTACGAGCAGTACTTC
CDR3: CASSLNYEQYF

size: few
V: TRBV5-6
J: TRBJ2-7
D: .
DNA: TGTGCCAGCAGCTTGGGGGCCCACTCCTACGAGCAGTACTTC
CDR3: CASSLGAHSYEQYF

size: .
V: TRBV6-1
J: TRBJ1-3
D: .
DNA: TGTGCCAGCAGGTCCGAGCCCTCTGGAAACACCATATATTTT
CDR3: CASRSEPSGNTIYF

size: .
V: TRBV28
J: TRBJ2-7
D: TRBD1
DNA: TGTGCCAGCGGACCGGGACAGGGGACCAACGAGCAGTACTTC
CDR3: CASGPGQGTNEQYF

size: .
V: TRBV18
J: TRBJ2-7
D: .
DNA: TGTGCCAGCTCACCCGAATCTTACGAGCAGTACTTC
CDR3: CASSPESYEQYF

size: .
V: TRBV11-3
J: TRBJ2-1
D: .
DNA: TGTGCCAGCAGCTTAAGGAAAAATGAGCAGTTCTTC
CDR3: CASSLRKNEQFF

size: .
V: TRBV5-4
J: TRBJ1-5
D: .
DNA: TGTGCCAGCAGCTGGGGGGGAGGTGGAGGCAATCAGCCCCAGCATTTT
CDR3: CASSWGGGGGNQPQHF

size: .
V: TRBV19
J: TRBJ1-5
D: .
DNA: TGTGCCAGTAGTACCCTCGGGGGCGGGGGTCAGCCCCAGCATTTT
CDR3: CASSTLGGGGQPQHF

size: few
V: TRBV30
J: TRBJ1-5
D: .
DNA: TGTGCCTGGAGTGGTTTAAATCAGCCCCAGCATTTT
CDR3: CAWSGLNQPQHF

size: .
V: TRBV10-3
J: TRBJ2-7
D: TRBD2
DNA: TGTGCCATCAGTATCCCGGGAGCGGGATTGTACGAGCAGTACTTC
CDR3: CAISIPGAGLYEQYF

size: .
V: TRBV5-1
J: TRBJ2-1
D: .
DNA: TGCGCCAGCAGCTTGGCTGGCGGAAACTCCTACAATGAGCAGTTCTTC
CDR3: CASSLAGGNSYNEQFF

size: .
V: TRBV6-1
J: TRBJ2-5
D: .
DNA: TGTGCCAGCAGTGTTGATAGGCGGGAGACCCAGTACTTC
CDR3: CASSVDRRETQYF

size: .
V: TRBV30
J: TRBJ1-1
D: TRBD1
DNA: TGTGCCTGGAGTGTGGGACAGGGGAACACTGAAGCTTTCTTT
CDR3: CAWSVGQGNTEAFF

size: .
V: TRBV6-1
J: TRBJ1-2
D: TRBD1
DNA: TGTGCCAGCAGTGACACCTCTCCGGGACAGGGGAACTATGGCTACACCTTC
CDR3: CASSDTSPGQGNYGYTF